One sample yielded the 30 T cell receptor beta chains listed below, sequenced in a study of CD8 T cells in ankylosing spondylitis. Study-wide findings and caveats: Ankylosing spondylitis blood appeared to carry a characteristic TCR beta motif of roughly 8 highly homologous variants.

MiXCR, run by TCRdb on the 5' RACE reads, gives a single entry per CDR3 protein. The sample carries hundreds of thousands of distinct CDR3 sequences, roughly 27% recorded once. Antigens of these TCRs are unknown. The sequencing sample was made of blood, either unsorted or a sorted T cell fraction (not recorded which). All receptors come from a male donor with ankylosing spondylitis.

The chain combines TRBV27 with TRBJ1-1, with unresolved D. V lost 5 bases and J 5 bases, leaving 9 bases between the germline ends. Per the germline V gene, CDR1 is MNHEY and CDR2 is SMNVEV (reference sequence). There are 12 residues in the CDR3. CDR3 DNA: TGTGCCAGCAGTACTCATGGGACTGAAGCTTTCTTT. This sequence encodes CASSTHGTEAFF.

This chain links TRBV5-1 with TRBJ2-1; TRBD1 might be the D (5 bases). Germline CDR1 is SGHRS and CDR2 is YFSETQ. Trimming shortened V by 1 base and J by 9 bases, and 14 bases separated the two germline ends. The CDR3 has 14 amino acids. The CDR3 DNA reads as TGCGCCAGCAGCTTGCGACCGCTCACAGGTGAGCAGTTCTTC. It yields the protein CASSLRPLTGEQFF.

This clonotype was detected a few times. The chain recombines TRBV5-1 with TRBJ2-3, with a weak D call TRBD1 (6 bases). V was cut by 0 bases and J by 2 bases, with 10 bases left in between. The CDR3 has 15 amino acids. Germline-derived CDR1 and CDR2 are SGHRS and YFSETQ. CDR3: CASSLEQGVTDTQYF. In nucleotides, the CDR3 is TGCGCCAGCAGCTTGGAACAGGGAGTCACAGATACGCAGTATTTT. The full variable domain, with the rest looked up from reference TRBV5-1 and TRBJ2-3, is KAGVTQTPRYLIKTRGQQVTLSCSPISGHRSVSWYQQTPGQGLQFLFEYFSETQRNKGNFPGRFSGRQFSNSRSEMNVSTLELGDSALYLCASSLEQGVTDTQYFGPGTRLTVL.

This clonotype was seen ten or more times. V is TRBV7-8 and J is TRBJ1-6, with D perhaps matching TRBD1 (6 bases). This CDR3 region has 18 residues. With 1 base removed from V and 6 bases from J, the gap between germline ends came to 19 bases. Germline V gene data show CDR1 as SGHVS and CDR2 as FQNEAQ. CDR3 DNA: TGTGCCAGCAGCTTAGGGTTATCAGGGGCGCCTACTAATTCACCCCTCCACTTT. Residues: CASSLGLSGAPTNSPLHF.

The V and J genes are TRBV12-3 or TRBV12-4 and TRBJ2-1; the match to TRBD2 covers 14 bases. V was pared by 6 bases and J by 5 bases, with 6 bases of the junction left unmatched. CDR3 length: 16 amino acids. CDR3: CASRGTSGSRHNEQFF. CDR3 coding DNA: TGTGCCAGCAGAGGGACTAGCGGGAGTAGGCACAATGAGCAGTTCTTC.

V and J are TRBV4-2 and TRBJ2-7; D might be TRBD2 (5 bases). Deletions cut 0 bases from V and 1 base from J, with 16 bases between. This CDR3 is built from 17 residues. Germline CDR1 reads LGHNA; CDR2 reads YNFKEQ. The CDR3 DNA follows: TGTGCCAGCAGCCAAGACATCGGCCCAGCGGAATCCTACGAGCAGTACTTC. Amino acid sequence: CASSQDIGPAESYEQYF.

This chain uses TRBV5-1 with TRBJ2-3, with D possibly TRBD1 on 6 matching bases. CDR1 SGHRS and CDR2 YFSETQ come from the germline V gene. The length of the CDR3 is 15 residues. Between the trimmed V and J ends, which lost 0 bases and 6 bases, there was a span of 14 bases. The chain's CDR3 is CASSLGRGLRDTQYF. The CDR3 coding sequence is TGCGCCAGCAGCTTGGGCAGGGGCCTCCGGGATACGCAGTATTTT.

This clonotype has just a few counts. The rearrangement joins TRBV7-2 to TRBJ2-2, with D perhaps matching TRBD1 (5 bases). Germline V CDR1 and CDR2: SGHTA, FQGNSA. The ends were cut back, 5 bases at V and 6 bases at J, with 7 bases in the middle. The length of the CDR3 is 12 residues. The CDR3 region has the DNA TGTGCCAGCAGCCGACAGCCCGGGGAGCTGTTTTTT. It translates to CASSRQPGELFF.

This clonotype has more than one count but fewer than ten. The chain links TRBV12-3 or TRBV12-4 to TRBJ2-3; TRBD2 agrees at 9 bases. The CDR3 runs 19 residues. Unmatched junction bases numbered 13, after V lost 3 bases and J lost 0 bases. DNA of the CDR3: TGTGCCAGCAGTTTTATCGGAGGTAGCGGGAGTTCTAGCACAGATACGCAGTATTTT. Its protein is CASSFIGGSGSSSTDTQYF.

Only a few counts were recorded for this clonotype. V and J are TRBV15 and TRBJ1-1; D is possibly TRBD1 (5 bases). Looked up from germline, CDR1 is LNHNV and CDR2 is YYDKDF (reference sequence). The V gene lost 1 base and the J gene lost 1 base, with 10 bases spanning the gap. The CDR3 loop spans 15 amino acids. CDR3 sequence: CATSRAGTGNTEAFF. CDR3 coding DNA: TGTGCCACCAGCAGAGCCGGGACGGGGAACACTGAAGCTTTCTTT. Full variable domain (missing parts from reference TRBV15 and TRBJ1-1): DAMVIQNPRYQVTQFGKPVTLSCSQTLNHNVMYWYQQKSSQAPKLLFHYYDKDFNNEADTPDNFQSRRPNTSFCFLDIRSPGLGDTAMYLCATSRAGTGNTEAFFGQGTRLTVV.

The genes are TRBV2 and TRBJ2-7; tentative D call: TRBD2 (6 bases). Deletions cut 6 bases from V and 0 bases from J, with 15 bases between. CDR3 size: 15 residues. Germline lookup yields CDR1 SNHLY and CDR2 FYNNEI. The CDR3 sequence: CASRIHSGYSYEQYF. In nucleotides, the CDR3 is TGTGCCAGCAGGATCCATAGCGGTTACTCCTACGAGCAGTACTTC.

This clonotype has at least ten counts. This chain joins TRBV12-3 or TRBV12-4 and TRBJ2-5; TRBD1 matches 9 bases. CDR3 length equals 14 residues. The V gene end was trimmed by 3 bases and the J gene end by 5 bases; junction bases not matched to a gene: 4. CDR3 nucleotide sequence: TGTGCCAGCAGTTTGGGACAGGGCTGGGAGACCCAGTACTTC. This gives the protein CASSLGQGWETQYF.

This clonotype showed up just a few times. This rearrangement joins TRBV6-5 to TRBJ2-2, with D possibly matching TRBD2 (5 bases). The CDR3 has 14 amino acids. The V end lost 2 bases, the J end lost 3 bases, and 7 bases lay between the germline ends. Germline CDR1 MNHEY, CDR2 SVGAGI. In DNA, the CDR3 is TGTGCCAGCAGTTACCAAGCGGACACCGGGGAGCTGTTTTTT. Its protein is CASSYQADTGELFF.

The chain is built from TRBV5-1 and TRBJ1-1; D uncertain. This CDR3 comprises 15 residues. Trimming left V 3 bases short and J 1 base short, with 13 bases between. Germline lookup yields CDR1 SGHRS and CDR2 YFSETQ. The CDR3 region is CASSSLGIQNTEAFF. The CDR3 DNA is TGCGCCAGCAGCTCTCTAGGCATACAGAACACTGAAGCTTTCTTT.

The genes are TRBV5-1 and TRBJ2-3; D not resolved. The CDR3 is 18 residues long. Trimming pared 5 bases from V and 0 bases from J, leaving 22 bases between. CDR1 and CDR2 (germline): SGHRS, YFSETQ. The CDR3 loop is CASRWRPVNLTSTDTQYF. Written as DNA, the CDR3 is TGCGCCAGCAGGTGGCGACCCGTCAACTTAACTAGCACAGATACGCAGTATTTT.

The CDR3 loop is CASSGMGADTQYF. In DNA, the CDR3 is TGTGCCAGCAGCGGGATGGGGGCAGATACGCAGTATTTT. The chain couples TRBV7-9 to TRBJ2-3; TRBD1 or TRBD2 may be the D gene (5 bases each). Germline CDR1 and CDR2: SEHNR and FQNEAQ (reference sequence). Trimming shortened V by 5 bases and J by 4 bases, and 10 bases separated the two germline ends. The CDR3 is 13 residues long.

The CDR3 bases are TGCGCCAGCAGTGAGTCGGACAGCACAGATACGCAGTATTTT. Residues: CASSESDSTDTQYF. This chain links TRBV10-1 with TRBJ2-3; no firm D call. V shed 0 bases and J shed 0 bases, with 4 bases lying between them. Germline CDR1 and CDR2: WNHNN and SYGVQD (reference sequence). The CDR3 runs 14 residues.

In its sample, this clonotype was seen a few times. The chain uses TRBV7-9 and TRBJ2-3; no reliable D call. V lost 2 bases and J lost 4, with 10 bases in between. Germline CDR1 SEHNR, CDR2 FQNEAQ (reference sequence). The CDR3 has 14 residues. The CDR3 bases are TGTGCCAGCAGCTTAACCCAGTCCGCAGATACGCAGTATTTT. Protein product: CASSLTQSADTQYF.

This clonotype has more than one count but fewer than ten. The rearrangement uses TRBV20-1 and TRBJ2-3; the D is unclear. Germline V gene data show CDR1 as DFQATT and CDR2 as SNEGSKA (reference sequence). V was clipped by 3 bases and J by 0 bases, with 13 bases between them. This CDR3 comprises 15 residues. The CDR3 is CSARSPYPSTDTQYF. CDR3 coding DNA: TGCAGTGCTAGGTCCCCGTACCCTAGCACAGATACGCAGTATTTT.

J is TRBJ2-1 and V is TRBV24-1, with 7 bases fitting TRBD1. V shed 1 base and J 12 bases; nucleotides not matched to a gene: 14. From germline, CDR1 is KGHDR and CDR2 SFDVKD. The CDR3 has 16 residues. CDR3 coding DNA: TGTGCCACCAGTGATTTCGGCAGGGGGACCCCCGATGCGCAGTTCTTC. This encodes CATSDFGRGTPDAQFF.

This clonotype was observed a handful of times. The rearrangement joins TRBV24-1 to TRBJ2-7, with D unclear. Germline V gene data show CDR1 as KGHDR and CDR2 as SFDVKD. The CDR3 totals 14 residues. Trimming took 8 bases from V and 4 from J, leaving 17 bases between them. The CDR3 region is CATIVSPTVYEQYV. The CDR3 coding sequence is TGTGCCACCATCGTTAGCCCGACCGTTTACGAGCAGTACGTC.

The chain couples TRBV20-1 to TRBJ2-1, with TRBD2 identical over 7 bases. V shed 3 bases, J shed 4 bases, and the junction held 18 bases outside the gene matches. Per the germline V gene, CDR1 is DFQATT and CDR2 is SNEGSKA (reference sequence). The CDR3 extends over 18 amino acids. The CDR3 is CSASLSGITPGRYNEQFF. CDR3 nucleotide sequence: TGCAGTGCTAGTCTGAGCGGGATTACCCCCGGAAGATACAATGAGCAGTTCTTC.

In this sample, this clonotype turned up a few times. The CDR3, as DNA: TGTGCCAGCACCTCCCGGACAGGGGCGAGCACTGAAGCTTTCTTT. It yields the protein CASTSRTGASTEAFF. V is TRBV27 and J is TRBJ1-1, with 9 bases aligning to TRBD1. The CDR3 totals 15 residues. V was pared by 7 bases and J by 4 bases, with 10 bases of the junction left unmatched. CDR1 and CDR2 (germline): MNHEY, SMNVEV (reference sequence).

This clonotype was counted between two and nine times. The chain links TRBV20-1 to TRBJ1-3; the match to TRBD1 covers 7 bases. Germline assignment: CDR1 DFQATT and CDR2 SNEGSKA (reference sequence). After removal of 6 bases from V and 0 bases from J, the junction contained 11 bases not matched to a gene. There are 16 residues in the CDR3. For the CDR3, the DNA is TGCAGTGCACCTCCCCCGGGACAGCTCTCTGGAAACACCATATATTTT. It codes for CSAPPPGQLSGNTIYF.

The chain employs TRBV19 and TRBJ2-2; weak D call: TRBD2 (6 bases). V dropped 6 bases and J dropped 0 bases, with 11 bases sitting between them. CDR1 LNHDA and CDR2 SQIVND come from the germline V gene (reference sequence). The CDR3 has 15 amino acids. CDR3 residues: CASSRTKSNTGELFF. CDR3 sequence (DNA): TGTGCCAGTAGCCGGACTAAATCGAACACCGGGGAGCTGTTTTTT.

V gene TRBV11-2 combines with J gene TRBJ1-2, with 7 bases fitting TRBD1. This CDR3 contains 14 residues. In germline, CDR1 is SGHAT, CDR2 FQNNGV. The trim removed 4 bases at V and 8 bases at J, leaving 10 bases unmatched. The CDR3 spells CASSSGTVYAGYTF. The CDR3 nucleotides are TGTGCCAGCAGCTCGGGGACAGTCTATGCGGGCTACACCTTC.

The rearrangement links TRBV11-2 to TRBJ2-6, with D maybe TRBD1 (6 bases). The V gene lost 3 bases and the J gene lost 0 bases, with 18 bases spanning the gap. The CDR3 contains 19 residues. Germline CDR1 and CDR2: SGHAT and FQNNGV. The CDR3 loop reads CASSFYRDMTSSGANVLTF. The CDR3 nucleotides are TGTGCCAGCAGCTTCTACCGGGACATGACAAGCTCTGGGGCCAACGTCCTGACTTTC.

This clonotype appeared many times. The rearrangement uses TRBV20-1 and TRBJ1-1; D might be TRBD1 (5 bases). Looked up from germline, CDR1 is DFQATT and CDR2 is SNEGSKA (reference sequence). Trimming took 6 bases from V and 1 from J, leaving 6 bases between them. CDR3 length equals 11 residues. Here the CDR3 reads CSAGQNTEAFF. The CDR3 region has the DNA TGCAGTGCCGGACAGAACACTGAAGCTTTCTTT.

The chain couples TRBV20-1 to TRBJ2-1; 11 bases are a match to TRBD2. In germline, CDR1 is DFQATT, CDR2 SNEGSKA (reference sequence). The CDR3 loop spans 15 amino acids. V trimming: 4 bases; J trimming: 5 bases; junction bases outside the gene matches: 7. CDR3 nucleotide sequence: TGCAGTGCTAAAGTTAGCGGGAGGGAAAACAATGAGCAGTTCTTC. It encodes CSAKVSGRENNEQFF.

This clonotype turned up a few times. The chain has TRBV10-2 and TRBJ2-1; TRBD2 matches at 16 bases. This CDR3 is built from 16 residues. J was trimmed by 9 bases and V by 2 bases; bases with no gene match: 4. Germline values: CDR1 WSHSY, CDR2 SAAADI. CDR3 in DNA: TGCGCCAGCAGTGAGGGGACTAGCGGGAGGGGATCTGAGCAGTTCTTC. Protein sequence: CASSEGTSGRGSEQFF.